The rows below give T cell receptor beta chains drawn from one sample of a study of T cell repertoires in cytomegalovirus infection. No antigen is known for these receptors. TCRdb re-called the reads through MiXCR, storing one row per CDR3 protein. The repertoire holds hundreds of thousands of distinct CDR3 sequences, with 40% to 50% as singletons. Specimen: cultured PBMCs, collected from culture after CMV antigen stimulation. The receptors derive from a human donor in good health (CMV status not recorded). Some clones in this sample may be carry-over from other donors' samples. The CDR3 runs from the conserved cysteine through the conserved F or W. Each record gives: clone size, V gene, D gene, J gene, CDR3 DNA, CDR3 protein. A D gene is named only where the DNA matches it firmly. Size values are once, few and many counts, or a class for expanded clones, and some rows have none.

clone_size: -
v_call: TRBV7-2
d_call: TRBD1
j_call: TRBJ1-6
cdr3_nt: TGTGCCAGCAGCTTAGGGGGGACAGGGAGTTCACCCCTCCACTTT
cdr3_aa: CASSLGGTGSSPLHF

clone_size: few
v_call: TRBV6-2/TRBV6-3
d_call: -
j_call: TRBJ2-1
cdr3_nt: TGTGCCAGCAGTTACGGATGGACAACCCCCCACCCGTTCTTC
cdr3_aa: CASSYGWTTPHPFF

clone_size: -
v_call: TRBV20-1
d_call: -
j_call: TRBJ2-7
cdr3_nt: TGCAGTGCTAGGGTTTTGGGGGAGCAGTACTTC
cdr3_aa: CSARVLGEQYF

clone_size: once
v_call: TRBV5-4
d_call: TRBD1
j_call: TRBJ1-6
cdr3_nt: TGTGCCAGCAGGGACAGGGCCCAGGGAAATTCACCCCTCCACTTT
cdr3_aa: CASRDRAQGNSPLHF

clone_size: -
v_call: TRBV7-4
d_call: -
j_call: TRBJ1-6
cdr3_nt: TGTGCCAGCAGCTCACGTACGACTAAACCGTGGGTCCTCCACTTT
cdr3_aa: CASSSRTTKPWVLHF

clone_size: -
v_call: TRBV12-3/TRBV12-4
d_call: TRBD1
j_call: TRBJ1-2
cdr3_nt: TGTGCCAGCAGGCGGGACAGAATGAATGGCTACACCTTC
cdr3_aa: CASRRDRMNGYTF

clone_size: few
v_call: TRBV6-1
d_call: -
j_call: TRBJ2-2
cdr3_nt: TGTGCCAGCAGTGAACAGGGGTACTACACCGGGGAGCTGTTTTTT
cdr3_aa: CASSEQGYYTGELFF

clone_size: few
v_call: TRBV6-2/TRBV6-3
d_call: -
j_call: TRBJ2-5
cdr3_nt: TGTGCCAGCAGTTACTCGAGTGCAGCGGGCCTACAAGAGACCCAGTACTTC
cdr3_aa: CASSYSSAAGLQETQYF

clone_size: -
v_call: TRBV7-2
d_call: -
j_call: TRBJ2-7
cdr3_nt: TGTGCCAGCAGCCCTAGCCCGGGACGGGGACCCTACGAGCAGTACTTC
cdr3_aa: CASSPSPGRGPYEQYF

clone_size: -
v_call: TRBV6-6
d_call: -
j_call: TRBJ2-7
cdr3_nt: TGTGCCAGCGACGATGGGGGGAGCCACGAGCAGTACTTC
cdr3_aa: CASDDGGSHEQYF

clone_size: few
v_call: TRBV27
d_call: TRBD1
j_call: TRBJ1-1
cdr3_nt: TGTGCCAGCAGTCACTCCGGGACAGCAAACACTGAAGCTTTCTTT
cdr3_aa: CASSHSGTANTEAFF

clone_size: few
v_call: TRBV7-6
d_call: TRBD1
j_call: TRBJ2-7
cdr3_nt: TGTGCCAGCAGCGGAGAACAGGGGGCGCCTTGGGTCTTCTACGAGCAGTACTTC
cdr3_aa: CASSGEQGAPWVFYEQYF

clone_size: few
v_call: TRBV6-2/TRBV6-3
d_call: -
j_call: TRBJ1-1
cdr3_nt: TGTGCCAGCAGTTACCATGGAGCTAACACTGAAGCTTTCTTT
cdr3_aa: CASSYHGANTEAFF

clone_size: -
v_call: TRBV7-2
d_call: TRBD2
j_call: TRBJ2-1
cdr3_nt: TGTGCCAGCAGCCCGTCTAGCGGGAGGGACTATGAGCAGTTCTTC
cdr3_aa: CASSPSSGRDYEQFF

clone_size: -
v_call: TRBV28
d_call: TRBD1
j_call: TRBJ1-5
cdr3_nt: TGTGCCAGCAGTCTCGGACAGGCGGGGCGGCCCCAGCATTTT
cdr3_aa: CASSLGQAGRPQHF

clone_size: -
v_call: TRBV12-3/TRBV12-4
d_call: -
j_call: TRBJ1-2
cdr3_nt: TGTGCCAGCAGTCGAGGGACAAGATATGGCTACACCTTC
cdr3_aa: CASSRGTRYGYTF

clone_size: few
v_call: TRBV7-2
d_call: -
j_call: TRBJ2-7
cdr3_nt: TGTGCCACCACCAGTAACATAGCCTACGAGCAGTACTTC
cdr3_aa: CATTSNIAYEQYF

clone_size: -
v_call: TRBV6-2/TRBV6-3
d_call: TRBD1
j_call: TRBJ1-1
cdr3_nt: TGTGCCAGCAGCGATCCGGGACAGGGGATATGGAACACTGAAGCTTTCTTT
cdr3_aa: CASSDPGQGIWNTEAFF

clone_size: -
v_call: TRBV7-2
d_call: -
j_call: TRBJ2-7
cdr3_nt: TGTGCCAGCAGCTTAGCGGGGTGGGACCCTTACGAGCAGTACTTC
cdr3_aa: CASSLAGWDPYEQYF

clone_size: -
v_call: TRBV6-2/TRBV6-3
d_call: -
j_call: TRBJ2-5
cdr3_nt: TGTGCCAGCAGCCAACCAGATGCGGAGACCCAGTACTTC
cdr3_aa: CASSQPDAETQYF

clone_size: -
v_call: TRBV20-1
d_call: -
j_call: TRBJ2-5
cdr3_nt: TGCAGTGCTAGTCGGCGGGATGTAGAGACCCAGTACTTC
cdr3_aa: CSASRRDVETQYF

clone_size: -
v_call: TRBV6-2/TRBV6-3
d_call: -
j_call: TRBJ2-3
cdr3_nt: TGTGCCAGCAGTTACGCAAGCACCACAGATACGCAGTATTTT
cdr3_aa: CASSYASTTDTQYF

clone_size: -
v_call: TRBV7-2
d_call: TRBD2
j_call: TRBJ2-3
cdr3_nt: TGTGCCAGCAGCTTGGGGAGGAGGAGGGGAGGGAGCACAGATACGCAGTATTTT
cdr3_aa: CASSLGRRRGGSTDTQYF

clone_size: -
v_call: TRBV7-6
d_call: TRBD1
j_call: TRBJ2-5
cdr3_nt: TGTGCCAGCAGCTTCCTCCCGGGACAGCAAGAGACCCAGTACTTC
cdr3_aa: CASSFLPGQQETQYF

clone_size: once
v_call: TRBV6-2/TRBV6-3
d_call: TRBD1
j_call: TRBJ2-7
cdr3_nt: TGTGCCAGCGTTAAGGACAGGGTCCACGAGCAGTACTTC
cdr3_aa: CASVKDRVHEQYF

clone_size: -
v_call: TRBV10-3
d_call: TRBD2
j_call: TRBJ2-1
cdr3_nt: TGTGCCATCTCGGCTAGCGGGGGTGGGGAGCAGTTCTTC
cdr3_aa: CAISASGGGEQFF

clone_size: -
v_call: TRBV6-6
d_call: -
j_call: TRBJ1-1
cdr3_nt: TGTGCCAGCTGGCAGGGACTAATAATGAACACTGAAGCTTTCTTT
cdr3_aa: CASWQGLIMNTEAFF

clone_size: -
v_call: TRBV6-5
d_call: -
j_call: TRBJ2-3
cdr3_nt: TGTGCCAGCAGCTACCTTTACACGGGGGACCTGTACACAGATACGCAGTATTTT
cdr3_aa: CASSYLYTGDLYTDTQYF

clone_size: few
v_call: TRBV7-8
d_call: TRBD1
j_call: TRBJ1-2
cdr3_nt: TGTGCCAGCAGCCCGGGACAGGGAAGATACGGCTACACCTTC
cdr3_aa: CASSPGQGRYGYTF

clone_size: -
v_call: TRBV7-6
d_call: -
j_call: TRBJ2-5
cdr3_nt: TGTGCCAGCAGCCCTCGACTAGTAGGCGAGACCCAGTACTTC
cdr3_aa: CASSPRLVGETQYF

clone_size: -
v_call: TRBV2
d_call: TRBD1
j_call: TRBJ1-1
cdr3_nt: TGTGCCAGCGGAATCTCCGGGACAGGGACTGAAGCTTTCTTT
cdr3_aa: CASGISGTGTEAFF

clone_size: -
v_call: TRBV7-6
d_call: -
j_call: TRBJ1-4
cdr3_nt: TGTGCCAGCAGCTTAGGGGTGTCGGGTGAAAAACTGTTTTTT
cdr3_aa: CASSLGVSGEKLFF

clone_size: -
v_call: TRBV7-6
d_call: -
j_call: TRBJ2-1
cdr3_nt: TGTGCCAGCAGCCCCGAGTGGGGGGGGCAACACGAGCAGTTCTTC
cdr3_aa: CASSPEWGGQHEQFF

clone_size: -
v_call: TRBV7-4
d_call: -
j_call: TRBJ1-5
cdr3_nt: TGTGCCAGCAGCTGTTCTGGGGCGAATCAGCCCCAGCATTTT
cdr3_aa: CASSCSGANQPQHF

clone_size: -
v_call: TRBV6-1
d_call: -
j_call: TRBJ2-5
cdr3_nt: TGTGCCAGCAGTGAACAGGGGTCCCAAGAGACCCAGTACTTC
cdr3_aa: CASSEQGSQETQYF

clone_size: -
v_call: TRBV7-8
d_call: -
j_call: TRBJ1-4
cdr3_nt: TGTGCCAGCAGCTTAGCCTATATACAGGGATCTAATGAAAAACTGTTTTTT
cdr3_aa: CASSLAYIQGSNEKLFF

clone_size: -
v_call: TRBV7-4
d_call: -
j_call: TRBJ2-3
cdr3_nt: TGTGCCAGCAGAGGTGGGGCGGGTCTTGGCACAGATACGCAGTATTTT
cdr3_aa: CASRGGAGLGTDTQYF

clone_size: -
v_call: TRBV29-1
d_call: TRBD2
j_call: TRBJ2-7
cdr3_nt: TGCAGCGTCCAGCCCCCAAGCGGGAGGGCCGACGAGCAGTACTTC
cdr3_aa: CSVQPPSGRADEQYF

clone_size: -
v_call: TRBV7-8
d_call: -
j_call: TRBJ2-5
cdr3_nt: TGTGCCAGCAGGGGGCCAGGGCAAGAGACCCAGTACTTC
cdr3_aa: CASRGPGQETQYF

clone_size: -
v_call: TRBV4-1
d_call: -
j_call: TRBJ2-1
cdr3_nt: TGCGCCAGCAGCCAGGGAATTCTAGGGTTTAAGCAGTTCTTC
cdr3_aa: CASSQGILGFKQFF

clone_size: few
v_call: TRBV11-3
d_call: -
j_call: TRBJ1-5
cdr3_nt: TGTGCCAGCAGCCCTCCACAGGGAAGGTTTAATCAGCCCCAGCATTTT
cdr3_aa: CASSPPQGRFNQPQHF

clone_size: few
v_call: TRBV7-2
d_call: TRBD2
j_call: TRBJ2-1
cdr3_nt: TGTGCCAGCAGCTTAGGGCGGGGGGGAACCAATGAGCAGTTCTTC
cdr3_aa: CASSLGRGGTNEQFF

clone_size: -
v_call: TRBV12-3/TRBV12-4
d_call: -
j_call: TRBJ2-2
cdr3_nt: TGTGCCTGGCAGTCGAACACCGGGGAGCTGTTTTTT
cdr3_aa: CAWQSNTGELFF

clone_size: -
v_call: TRBV28
d_call: -
j_call: TRBJ1-5
cdr3_nt: TGTGCCAGCAGTTTAACGCGGGGCGCGCGTGAGAGTCAGCCCCAGCATTTT
cdr3_aa: CASSLTRGARESQPQHF

clone_size: -
v_call: TRBV7-8
d_call: TRBD2
j_call: TRBJ2-5
cdr3_nt: TGTGCCAGCAGCTCAGAACTAGCGGGGGGGCGAGACCAGTACTTC
cdr3_aa: CASSSELAGGRDQYF

clone_size: -
v_call: TRBV2
d_call: -
j_call: TRBJ1-5
cdr3_nt: TGTGCCAGCAGTGAATCATACTCCCGTCCCCAGCATTTT
cdr3_aa: CASSESYSRPQHF

clone_size: -
v_call: TRBV2
d_call: TRBD1
j_call: TRBJ1-1
cdr3_nt: TGTGCCAGCAGTGACCGGACAGGGTCGAACACTGAAGCTTTCTTT
cdr3_aa: CASSDRTGSNTEAFF

clone_size: few
v_call: TRBV4-1
d_call: TRBD1
j_call: TRBJ1-4
cdr3_nt: TGCGCCAGCAGCCTGACAGGGGCTGGGGAAAAACTGTTTTTT
cdr3_aa: CASSLTGAGEKLFF

clone_size: -
v_call: TRBV2
d_call: -
j_call: TRBJ1-1
cdr3_nt: TGTGCCAGCAGTGACTACGGACCCCGGAACACTGAAGCTTTCTTT
cdr3_aa: CASSDYGPRNTEAFF

clone_size: -
v_call: TRBV7-2
d_call: TRBD2
j_call: TRBJ2-7
cdr3_nt: TGTGCCAGCAGCCTCCAAAGCGGGGTCGGGAACGAGCAGTACTTC
cdr3_aa: CASSLQSGVGNEQYF

clone_size: -
v_call: TRBV4-1
d_call: -
j_call: TRBJ1-5
cdr3_nt: TGCGCCAGCAGCCAAGGTGATGGCAGGAGGAGCAATCAGCCCCAGCATTTT
cdr3_aa: CASSQGDGRRSNQPQHF

clone_size: -
v_call: TRBV9
d_call: -
j_call: TRBJ2-1
cdr3_nt: TGTGCCAGCAGCGTAGAGGGGGGGAGGTGGTACAATGAGCAGTTCTTC
cdr3_aa: CASSVEGGRWYNEQFF

clone_size: -
v_call: TRBV7-9
d_call: -
j_call: TRBJ1-2
cdr3_nt: TGCGTTTGGTCGGAGGTCATAAAACCCCTAGGCTACACCTTC
cdr3_aa: CVWSEVIKPLGYTF

clone_size: many
v_call: TRBV7-2
d_call: -
j_call: TRBJ2-1
cdr3_nt: TGTGCCAGCAGCCGCACTTCCTACAATGAGCAGTTCTTC
cdr3_aa: CASSRTSYNEQFF

clone_size: -
v_call: TRBV7-2
d_call: -
j_call: TRBJ2-5
cdr3_nt: TGTGCCAGCTCAGGGACACCTGTAGGCGGAAAGAACTTC
cdr3_aa: CASSGTPVGGKNF

clone_size: once
v_call: TRBV12-3/TRBV12-4
d_call: TRBD1
j_call: TRBJ1-1
cdr3_nt: TGTGCCGGCAGCCGGGGGGACAGGCGGGTTGAAGCTTTCTTT
cdr3_aa: CAGSRGDRRVEAFF

clone_size: -
v_call: TRBV2
d_call: -
j_call: TRBJ2-5
cdr3_nt: TGTGCCAGCAGGGCCAACGGCCAGTACTTC
cdr3_aa: CASRANGQYF

clone_size: few
v_call: TRBV6-2/TRBV6-3
d_call: -
j_call: TRBJ1-2
cdr3_nt: TGTGCCAGCAGTTACCAGACAGAGTACTATGGCTACACCTTC
cdr3_aa: CASSYQTEYYGYTF

clone_size: -
v_call: TRBV12-3/TRBV12-4
d_call: TRBD2
j_call: TRBJ2-3
cdr3_nt: TGTGCCAGCAGTTTTTCATCCTTTGGGCGGGGGGCGATAAAAGATACGCAGTATTTT
cdr3_aa: CASSFSSFGRGAIKDTQYF